Listed below are T cell receptor beta chains from one sample, sequenced in a study of T-cell memory formation after mild COVID-19. One entry per CDR3 protein results from TCRdb running MiXCR on the 5' RACE reads. Here the sample spans some 120,000 distinct CDR3 sequences, approximately 15% being singletons. Sequencing was performed on PBMCs or a T cell subset sorted from them (not recorded which). Receptor source: an adult woman who had mild COVID-19 (a few samples of this study predate the infection). Cell type and time point are not known. The CDR3 runs from the conserved cysteine through the conserved F or W. D genes are given only for firm matches. Size is stated for part of the rows, as once, few or many counts, or as a class when the clone is expanded.

>many|TRBD2|TRBV29-1|TRBJ2-1
TGCAGCGTGGGGACTAGCGGGAGTAGGCAGTTCTTC
CSVGTSGSRQFF
>.|TRBD2|TRBV24-1|TRBJ2-1
TGTGCCACCGGTTTATTAGGGACTAGCGGTGACAATGAGCAGTTCTTC
CATGLLGTSGDNEQFF
>many|TRBD2|TRBV29-1|TRBJ2-2
TGCAGCGTCACTAGCGGGAGTTCCGGGGAGCTGTTTTTT
CSVTSGSSGELFF
>.|.|TRBV7-2|TRBJ2-3
TGTGCCAGCAGCTTTAGAGGGGCCACAGATACGCAGTATTTT
CASSFRGATDTQYF
>.|.|TRBV5-5|TRBJ1-4
TGTGCCAGCAGCCCCGGACAGCCTGTGAATGAAAAACTGTTTTTT
CASSPGQPVNEKLFF
>.|TRBD1|TRBV12-3/TRBV12-4|TRBJ2-3
TGTGCCAGCAGTTGGGGACAGTCGCCTAACACAGATACGCAGTATTTT
CASSWGQSPNTDTQYF
>.|TRBD1|TRBV29-1|TRBJ1-5
TGCAGCGTTGTTGACAGGGGAGGACAGCCCCAGCATTTT
CSVVDRGGQPQHF
>.|TRBD2|TRBV20-1|TRBJ2-3
TGCAGTGCAGGAAACTTCAGGACTAGCCTCCCAGATACGCAGTATTTT
CSAGNFRTSLPDTQYF
>once|.|TRBV20-1|TRBJ1-2
TGCAGTGCTACCCCCCCCGAGGGGTACAACTATGGCTACACCTTC
CSATPPEGYNYGYTF
>.|.|TRBV20-1|TRBJ2-1
TGCAGTGCCTCAGTAGAGAGACAGTCATTTGTCTATGAGCAGTTCTTC
CSASVERQSFVYEQFF
>.|TRBD2|TRBV9|TRBJ2-4
TGTGCCAGCAGCCCTGCCTTTACTAGCGGGGGAGTTGGGAACATTCAGTACTTC
CASSPAFTSGGVGNIQYF
>.|TRBD1|TRBV19|TRBJ2-7
TGTGCCAGTAGTATAGCCCATTCCGAGACAGGGGGCTACGAGCAGTACTTC
CASSIAHSETGGYEQYF
>few|TRBD1|TRBV13|TRBJ2-7
TGTGCCAGCAGCTTAGGCACCGGGACAGGGATATACGAGCAGTACTTC
CASSLGTGTGIYEQYF
>few|TRBD2|TRBV24-1|TRBJ2-7
TGTGCCACCAGTGATACGACTAGCGGGAGGTCCTACGAGCAGTACTTC
CATSDTTSGRSYEQYF
>.|.|TRBV11-2|TRBJ1-2
TGTGCCAGCAGCTCCTCCCGGATCTCGGGATCGTGGGGCTACACCTTC
CASSSSRISGSWGYTF
>many|.|TRBV5-1|TRBJ2-5
TGCGCCAGCAGCCGTAACATTCAAGAGACCCAGTACTTC
CASSRNIQETQYF
>.|TRBD2|TRBV5-4|TRBJ2-1
TGTGCCAGCAGCTCGGGACTAGCGGGAATGGACAATGAGCAGTTCTTC
CASSSGLAGMDNEQFF
>few|TRBD2|TRBV9|TRBJ2-3
TGTGCCAGCGCGATTACTAGCGGGGCTAGCACAGATACGCAGTATTTT
CASAITSGASTDTQYF
>.|TRBD2|TRBV7-8|TRBJ2-1
TGTGCCAGCAGCCCTCACGGGGACTACCTCAATGAGCAGTTCTTC
CASSPHGDYLNEQFF
>.|.|TRBV5-1|TRBJ2-3
TGCGCCAGCAGCTTGGGCAGGCCTAGCACAGATACGCAGTATTTT
CASSLGRPSTDTQYF
>.|.|TRBV20-1|TRBJ1-5
TGCAGTGCTAGGGGTAATCAGCCCCAGCATTTT
CSARGNQPQHF
>.|TRBD1|TRBV29-1|TRBJ2-7
TGCAGCGTTTGCGTCACCGGGACAGCTACCTACGAGCAGTACTTC
CSVCVTGTATYEQYF